The clone carrying this T cell receptor (beta chain) was observed a few times. The target antigen is unknown. These data are taken from a study of T-cell memory formation after mild COVID-19. General observations from the study: The CD4+ clones that contracted clustered mainly within CM and EM, and the CD8+ clones concentrated in EMRA. The authors did not confirm SARS-CoV-2 specificity of second-wave clones peaking day 37. From day 15 to 85, contracting clones were balanced between CD4 and CD8, whereas later expanders leaned toward CD4+.

The CDR3 sequence is 18 residues long. CDR1 LGHDT and CDR2 YNNKEL come from the germline V gene (reference sequence). Losses at the gene ends were 0 bases for V and 3 bases for J; bases not matched to a gene: 9. Libraries for TCRalpha and TCRbeta carried sample barcodes and unique molecular identifiers via 5'RACE. TCRdb itself ran the 5' RACE reads through MiXCR, one entry per CDR3 protein. The data hold approximately 250,000 distinct CDR3 sequences, with about a sixth observed a single time. This TCR came from a man between 18 and 29 years old who had mild COVID-19 (a few samples of this study predate the infection). Cell type and time point are not known. This sequence joins TRBV3-1 and TRBJ2-1; 9 bases agree with TRBD2. The sample comprised PBMCs or a T cell subset sorted from them (not recorded which). The CDR3 protein is CASSQDLGLAGSYNEQFF. The CDR3 coding sequence is TGTGCCAGCAGCCAAGATCTCGGCCTAGCGGGGAGCTACAATGAGCAGTTCTTC.